This TCR beta chain was sequenced for a study of blood T cell repertoires in COVID-19. Looked up from germline, CDR1 is SGHRS and CDR2 is YFSETQ. V dropped 0 bases and J dropped 3 bases, with 11 bases sitting between them. The CDR3 is 15 amino acids. The protocol was immunoSEQ multiplex PCR, while the TCRdb copy is restricted to in-frame clones and leaves out a portion. This table holds some 190,000 clones, approximately 85% found once. The sequence derives from a man between 60 and 75 years old with acute or convalescent COVID-19. Sequencing was done on a sample of peripheral blood. The chain recombines TRBV5-1 with TRBJ2-3, with D uncertain. The CDR3 spells CASSLEGPRTDTQYF. The CDR3, as DNA: TGCGCCAGCAGCTTGGAAGGCCCTAGGACAGATACGCAGTATTTT.